Sequencing of this TCR beta chain was carried out in a study of vaccination effects on CD4 cells after COVID-19. Study details: Samples were taken post-vaccine, and their median timing was 72 days after the second dose. Study-level points and caveats: Researchers reported few convalescent patients and no early post-infection timepoints in the study.

The V gene lost 2 bases and the J gene lost 1 base, with 12 bases spanning the gap. The CDR3 loop spans 16 amino acids. Looked up from germline, CDR1 is MDHEN and CDR2 is SYDVKM. Antigen-specific CD4+ T cells were expanded with viral peptide pools in the ViraFEST assay before sequencing. The culture ran for around ten days before CD4+ T cells were isolated. Vaccination of participants consisted of two doses of either the BNT162b2 or mRNA-1273 vaccine. Details on this clone: Its matching antigen is unknown.

TCRdb's copy holds only in-frame clones and misses some; the assay was immunoSEQ multiplex PCR. This table has under 50,000 clones, approximately 80% appearing once. This receptor was identified in a human donor who received a COVID-19 vaccine. Some clones in this sample may be carry-over from other donors' samples. The genes are TRBV28 and TRBJ1-3; the D is unclear. The sequencing used CD4+ T cells from PBMCs cultured with HCoV-NL63 spike peptides, collected after COVID-19 vaccination. CDR3 nucleotides: TGTGCCAGCAGTTTAAGTGGGGTCAGTTCTGGAAACACCATATATTTT. This encodes CASSLSGVSSGNTIYF.